Listed here are 14 T cell receptor beta chains from one sample, sequenced in a study of long-term antiretroviral therapy in people with HIV. A v3.0 immunoSEQ assay was performed at survey level. Some clones are missing from TCRdb's copy, which holds only in-frame ones; the method was immunoSEQ multiplex PCR. The data contain some 25,000 clones, over 75% of them singletons. The sample was unsorted PBMCs, taken 1.1 years before starting antiretroviral therapy. These receptors originate from a woman aged 30 to 39 with HIV.

The CDR3 protein is CAQSRGYEQYF. For the CDR3, the DNA is TGTGCCCAGAGCAGGGGGTACGAGCAGTACTTC. The J gene is TRBJ2-7, the V gene TRBV30, with 7 bases aligning to TRBD1. This CDR3 region has 11 residues. Germline lookup yields CDR1 GTSNPN and CDR2 SVGIG (reference sequence). V gave up 8 bases and J gave up 4 bases; unmatched junction bases: 5.

This sequence joins TRBV18 and TRBJ1-4; D unresolved. The germline V gene has CDR1 KGHSH and CDR2 LQKENI. This CDR3 contains 13 residues. Trimming stripped 6 bases from V and 8 bases from J, with 13 bases between. As DNA, the CDR3 is TGTGCCAGCTCGTACGAGGACGGAGAAAAACTGTTTTTT. Translating it yields CASSYEDGEKLFF.

This chain connects TRBV7-9 to TRBJ2-5; possible D gene TRBD1, 5 bases. The V end was cut by 5 bases, the J end by 3 bases, with 22 bases between. Per the germline V gene, CDR1 is SEHNR and CDR2 is FQNEAQ (reference sequence). The CDR3 is made up of 17 amino acids. The CDR3 region is CASSATTPTGTKETQYF. Here the CDR3 DNA reads TGTGCCAGCAGCGCTACGACTCCTACAGGAACCAAAGAGACCCAGTACTTC.

The chain uses TRBV30 and TRBJ1-2; D may be TRBD1 (6 bases). V was trimmed by 1 base and J by 7 bases, leaving 19 bases between them. CDR1 is GTSNPN, CDR2 SVGIG, per germline (reference sequence). This CDR3 contains 15 residues. For the CDR3, the DNA is TGTGCCTGGAGTGCTCCTCGGGGGGGCGCATCTGGCTACACCTTC. Translated: CAWSAPRGGASGYTF.

The V call is TRBV29-1, the J call TRBJ1-2; D unclear. This CDR3 is 14 amino acids long. V was trimmed by 1 base and J by 13 bases, leaving 22 bases between them. Germline V gives CDR1 SQVTM, CDR2 ANQGSEA. The CDR3 DNA reads as TGCAGCGTTGAAGTTCTTGCAGGCCCGAGGAAAAGCACCTTC. It encodes CSVEVLAGPRKSTF. Full variable domain (remainder filled in from reference TRBV29-1 and TRBJ1-2): SAVISQKPSRDICQRGTSLTIQCQVDSQVTMMFWYRQQPGQSLTLIATANQGSEATYESGFVIDKFPISRPNLTFSTLTVSNMSPEDSSIYLCSVEVLAGPRKSTFGSGTRLTVV.

The chain combines TRBV11-2 with TRBJ1-5, with D perhaps matching TRBD1 (5 bases). The CDR3 has 13 residues. Trimming removed 5 bases from V and 7 bases from J, with 12 bases in between. Germline V lookup: CDR1 SGHAT, CDR2 FQNNGV. The CDR3 region has the DNA TGTGCCAGCAGCGACGGACGGACACAGCCCCAGCATTTT. Protein: CASSDGRTQPQHF.

The gene calls are TRBV12-5 and TRBJ1-4; weak D call: TRBD1 (6 bases). Germline-derived CDR1 and CDR2 are LGHNT and FRNRAP. The CDR3 is 16 residues long. V lost 6 bases, J lost 4 bases, and 18 bases lay in between. The CDR3 sequence: CASGGGLRGFNEKLFF. Written as DNA, the CDR3 is TGTGCTAGTGGGGGGGGCCTTAGGGGGTTTAATGAAAAACTGTTTTTT. Full variable domain (rest looked up from reference TRBV12-5 and TRBJ1-4): DARVTQTPRHKVTEMGQEVTMRCQPILGHNTVFWYRQTMMQGLELLAYFRNRAPLDDSGMPKDRFSAEMPDATLATLKIQPSEPRDSAVYFCASGGGLRGFNEKLFFGSGTQLSVL.

The rearrangement links TRBV5-4 to TRBJ2-1; D not resolved. Trimming took off 0 bases at V and 6 bases at J, with 7 bases between the two ends. From germline, CDR1 is SGHNT and CDR2 YYREEE (reference sequence). CDR3 length equals 13 residues. This CDR3 reads CASSLAGTNEQFF. In DNA, the CDR3 is TGTGCCAGCAGCTTGGCCGGAACCAATGAGCAGTTCTTC.

V and J are TRBV9 and TRBJ1-2; TRBD1 is a possible D gene (5 bases). Trimming shortened V by 8 bases and J by 4 bases, and 9 bases separated the two germline ends. The germline V gene encodes CDR1 SGDLS and CDR2 YYNGEE. The length of the CDR3 is 11 residues. The CDR3 spells CASGTVYGYTF. Here the CDR3 DNA reads TGTGCCAGTGGGACGGTCTATGGCTACACCTTC. Using reference TRBV9 and TRBJ1-2 for the parts outside the CDR3, the full variable domain is DSGVTQTPKHLITATGQRVTLRCSPRSGDLSVYWYQQSLDQGLQFLIQYYNGEERAKGNILERFSAQQFPDLHSELNLSSLELGDSALYFCASGTVYGYTFGSGTRLTVV.

The V and J genes are TRBV6-6 and TRBJ2-7, with 10 positions matching TRBD2. Germline assignment: CDR1 MNHNY and CDR2 SVGAGI (reference sequence). The CDR3 is made up of 15 amino acids. Trimming took 4 bases from V and 3 from J; bases not matched to a gene: 6. Here the CDR3 DNA reads TGTGCCAGCAGTTCGGCTAGCGGGGGATACTACGAGCAGTACTTC. Translated, it gives CASSSASGGYYEQYF.

This clone turned up a few times. The gene calls are TRBV30 and TRBJ1-5, with D possibly TRBD1 on 6 matching bases. Trimming removed 3 bases from V and 5 bases from J, with 11 bases in between. CDR3 length: 13 amino acids. Per the germline V gene, CDR1 is GTSNPN and CDR2 is SVGIG (reference sequence). The CDR3 loop is CAWSDRSDQPQHF. The DNA for the CDR3 is TGTGCCTGGAGCGACAGGAGCGATCAGCCCCAGCATTTT.

The CDR3 spells CASSMEPLNTEAFF. CDR3 nucleotides: TGTGCCAGTAGTATGGAACCGCTGAACACTGAAGCTTTCTTT. This rearrangement joins TRBV19 to TRBJ1-1; no reliable D call. V was cut by 3 bases and J by 0 bases, with 8 bases left in between. From germline, CDR1 is LNHDA and CDR2 SQIVND (reference sequence). The CDR3 runs to 14 residues.

Concerning this clone itself: Additional DNA sequences in this sample encode the identical CDR3. The chain joins TRBV6-5 to TRBJ2-1; possible D gene TRBD2, 6 bases. CDR3 size: 14 residues. Trimming pared 2 bases from V and 7 bases from J, leaving 12 bases between. Germline assignment: CDR1 MNHEY and CDR2 SVGAGI. The CDR3 nucleotides are TGTGCCAGCAGTTACGCGGCGGGGCCGAATGAGCAGTTCTTC. Protein sequence: CASSYAAGPNEQFF.

The V and J genes are TRBV5-1 and TRBJ1-5; 7 bases map to TRBD1. This CDR3 is built from 19 residues. Germline V gene data show CDR1 as SGHRS and CDR2 as YFSETQ. Trimming cost V 4 bases and J 3 bases; bases outside gene matches: 19. The CDR3 DNA is TGCGCCAGCAGCCCCTCGCCGGTCTTGCCAGGGGGGGACAATCAGCCCCAGCATTTT. This encodes CASSPSPVLPGGDNQPQHF.